The 10 T cell receptor beta chains listed next were all sequenced from one sample in a study of blood T cell repertoires in COVID-19. The assay was immunoSEQ multiplex PCR, and TCRdb's table has in-frame clones only and misses some. The repertoire holds fewer than 300,000 clones, with around nine tenths as singletons. What was sequenced was peripheral blood. The source is a man aged 40-50 years who had recovered from COVID-19.

V gene TRBV15 combines with J gene TRBJ1-2, with a tentative D call TRBD1 (5 bases). The length of the CDR3 is 14 residues. The V gene's germline CDR1 is LNHNV and CDR2 YYDKDF (reference sequence). V was cut by 4 bases and J by 4 bases, with 13 bases left in between. The chain's CDR3 is CATSTDQGGYGYTF. As DNA, the CDR3 is TGTGCCACCAGCACCGACCAGGGCGGCTATGGCTACACCTTC.

The chain joins TRBV6-2 or TRBV6-3 to TRBJ2-1; maybe TRBD1 (5 bases). This CDR3 is built from 15 residues. V was shortened by 2 bases and J by 8 bases, with 16 bases between the two germline ends. Germline CDR1 and CDR2: MNHEY and SVGEGT. The CDR3, as DNA: TGTGCCAGCAGTTACGGGCCGCCGGGCAGGGATGAGCAGTTCTTC. Amino acids: CASSYGPPGRDEQFF.

The rearrangement uses TRBV2 and TRBJ2-1; TRBD2 matches 13 bases. The junction had 6 bases not matched to a gene; V was cut back by 5 bases and J by 8 bases. Germline CDR1 and CDR2: SNHLY and FYNNEI. The CDR3 loop spans 15 amino acids. Here the CDR3 DNA reads TGTGCCAGCAGTAAACTAGCGGGGGGGCAATATGAGCAGTTCTTC. It specifies CASSKLAGGQYEQFF.

The chain has TRBV19 and TRBJ1-1; D remains unclear. The germline V and J ends were trimmed by 5 bases and 12 bases, with 19 bases remaining between them. This CDR3 region has 13 residues. The germline gives CDR1 LNHDA, CDR2 SQIVND (reference sequence). For the CDR3, the DNA is TGTGCCAGTAGTCCCCATCCCCCAGGAGGCACTTTCTTT. Translation: CASSPHPPGGTFF.

V usage is TRBV10-3 and J usage is TRBJ2-1; TRBD2 matches 10 bases. V gave up 0 bases and J gave up 2 bases; unmatched junction bases: 10. The CDR3 extends over 19 amino acids. The germline V gene has CDR1 ENHRY and CDR2 SYGVKD. The CDR3 spells CAISESGLAPKLTYNEQFF. Here the CDR3 DNA reads TGTGCCATCAGTGAGTCGGGACTAGCGCCAAAACTTACCTACAATGAGCAGTTCTTC.

V usage is TRBV6-4 and J usage is TRBJ1-2; D is uncertain. The CDR3 length is 12 residues. The ends were cut back, 4 bases at V and 8 bases at J, with 11 bases in the middle. Per germline, CDR1 MRHNA and CDR2 SNTAGT. This chain's CDR3 is CASSGANGGYTF. The CDR3 DNA follows: TGTGCCAGCAGTGGGGCCAACGGAGGCTACACCTTC.

The chain is built from TRBV5-1 and TRBJ1-5, with TRBD1 matching 9 bases. J gave up 1 base and V 4 bases, and 3 bases lay outside the gene matches. The germline CDR1 and CDR2 sequences are SGHRS and YFSETQ. The CDR3 has 15 residues. The CDR3 protein is CASSAGTGSNQPQHF. The CDR3 region has the DNA TGCGCCAGCAGCGCCGGGACAGGGAGCAATCAGCCCCAGCATTTT.

J is TRBJ1-1 and V is TRBV5-6; D remains unclear. Per the germline V gene, CDR1 is SGHDT and CDR2 is YYEEEE. This CDR3 has 13 residues. V lost 0 bases, J lost 7 bases, and 10 bases lay in between. The CDR3 region has the DNA TGTGCCAGCAGCTTGGGGGCCAGCTATGAAGCTTTCTTT. It specifies CASSLGASYEAFF.

About this clone itself: The sample has other DNA sequences that encode this CDR3 too. The rearrangement joins TRBV29-1 to TRBJ2-7; 9 positions agree with TRBD1. V gave up 4 bases and J gave up 1 base; unmatched junction bases: 2. The CDR3 runs 13 residues. The V gene's germline CDR1 is SQVTM and CDR2 ANQGSEA. Here the CDR3 reads CSVGTGDSYEQYF. The DNA of the CDR3 is TGCAGCGTTGGGACAGGGGATTCCTACGAGCAGTACTTC.

V gene TRBV30 combines with J gene TRBJ2-5, with D tentatively TRBD1 (5 bases). This CDR3 is 12 amino acids long. V was shortened by 2 bases and J by 5 bases, with 9 bases between the two germline ends. From germline, CDR1 is GTSNPN and CDR2 SVGIG (reference sequence). CDR3 region: CAWSPNRETQYF. Written as DNA, the CDR3 is TGTGCCTGGAGTCCTAACAGGGAGACCCAGTACTTC.